The 32 T cell receptor beta chains listed next were all sequenced from one sample in a study of graft-versus-host responses after intestinal transplantation. Produced via immunoSEQ multiplex PCR; TCRdb's table is partial and in-frame only. The table shows 55,000 to 85,000 clones, with 89% occurring only once. What these receptors recognize is not known. The source material was unstimulated CD8+ T cells sorted from spleen or lymph node cells, sampled before intestinal transplant. Receptor source: a human donor who received an intestinal transplant.

This clone was observed a handful of times. This rearrangement joins TRBV19 to TRBJ1-2; tentative D call: TRBD1 (6 bases). The CDR3 has 11 amino acids. Germline values: CDR1 LNHDA, CDR2 SQIVND (reference sequence). The V gene lost 6 bases and the J gene lost 8 bases, with 10 bases spanning the gap. CDR3 bases: TGTGCCAGTAGACAGGGCGCAGGCTACACCTTC. This encodes CASRQGAGYTF.

This chain joins TRBV5-5 and TRBJ2-7; TRBD2 matches 7 bases. The CDR3 has 16 amino acids. Per germline, CDR1 SGHKS and CDR2 YYEKEE (reference sequence). V lost 4 bases and J lost 0; bases outside the gene matches: 10. CDR3 nucleotide sequence: TGTGCCAGCAGCCCCGGTAGCGGGCGGGACTCCTACGAGCAGTACTTC. Its protein product is CASSPGSGRDSYEQYF.

This clone was observed a few times. The genes are TRBV19 and TRBJ1-3; D gene ambiguous. The CDR3 consists of 13 residues. Germline assignment: CDR1 LNHDA and CDR2 SQIVND (reference sequence). V was clipped by 2 bases and J by 4 bases, with 6 bases between them. CDR3 protein: CASSISFGNTIYF. In nucleotides, the CDR3 is TGTGCCAGTAGTATAAGCTTCGGAAACACCATATATTTT.

The rearrangement joins TRBV28 to TRBJ2-2, with a tentative D call TRBD1 (6 bases). Trimming left V 3 bases short and J 5 bases short, with 22 bases between. Germline assignment: CDR1 MDHEN and CDR2 SYDVKM. This CDR3 has 18 residues. The chain's CDR3 is CASSFEAEDKRGTGELFF. CDR3 nucleotides: TGTGCCAGCAGTTTTGAGGCCGAGGACAAAAGGGGGACCGGGGAGCTGTTTTTT.

The chain couples TRBV5-5 to TRBJ2-3; 8 bases line up with TRBD2. This CDR3 comprises 16 residues. V was pared by 0 bases and J by 3 bases, with 6 bases of the junction left unmatched. The germline CDR1 and CDR2 sequences are SGHKS and YYEKEE (reference sequence). The CDR3 DNA sequence: TGTGCCAGCAGCTTGGTACCGGGGGGGCCGACAGATACGCAGTATTTT. Translated, it gives CASSLVPGGPTDTQYF.

This clone is a singleton in its sample. The rearrangement joins TRBV7-8 to TRBJ2-7, with TRBD2 identical over 9 bases. The CDR3 has 15 amino acids. The V and J ends lost 4 bases and 4 bases, in that order; junction bases with no gene match: 8. Germline V lookup: CDR1 SGHVS, CDR2 FQNEAQ. The chain's CDR3 is CASSSPGLASYEQYF. The CDR3 DNA reads as TGTGCCAGCAGCTCCCCGGGACTAGCCTCGTACGAGCAGTACTTC.

The V call is TRBV27, the J call TRBJ2-1; no clear D. The CDR3 sequence is 15 residues long. Germline values: CDR1 MNHEY, CDR2 SMNVEV (reference sequence). V shed 3 bases and J shed 0 bases, with 9 bases lying between them. The CDR3 loop reads CASSFDPSSYNEQFF. The CDR3 region has the DNA TGTGCCAGCAGTTTCGACCCTAGCTCCTACAATGAGCAGTTCTTC.

The chain couples TRBV10-3 to TRBJ2-2; 7 bases map to TRBD1. CDR1 ENHRY and CDR2 SYGVKD come from the germline V gene. The V gene end was trimmed by 7 bases and the J gene end by 6 bases; junction bases not matched to a gene: 5. There are 13 residues in the CDR3. For the CDR3, the DNA is TGTGCCATCAAAGGGGGCGACGCCGGGGAGCTGTTTTTT. Amino acid sequence: CAIKGGDAGELFF.

This clone was seen a single time. The CDR3 loop reads CAWDSGGQGVSPLHF. The CDR3 DNA reads TGTGCCTGGGACAGCGGAGGTCAGGGGGTCTCACCCCTCCACTTT. The chain employs TRBV30 and TRBJ1-6; 7 nucleotides line up with TRBD1. V dropped 5 bases and J dropped 10; count of bases not matched to a gene: 14. Germline lookup yields CDR1 GTSNPN and CDR2 SVGIG (reference sequence). This CDR3 region has 15 residues.

The chain recombines TRBV7-8 with TRBJ2-4, with D tentatively TRBD2 (5 bases). The length of the CDR3 is 15 residues. Germline loops: CDR1 SGHVS, CDR2 FQNEAQ. The V end lost 5 bases, the J end lost 4 bases, and 15 bases lay between the germline ends. In DNA, the CDR3 is TGTGCCAGCAGCCTATCCGCGGGTTGGAAAAACATTCAGTACTTC. This sequence encodes CASSLSAGWKNIQYF.

As for this clone: At one of its ends the junction is not consistent with the germline gene, which may arise from a read error. The rearrangement links TRBV28 to TRBJ2-7, with 8 bases lining up with TRBD1. Germline V CDR1 and CDR2: MDHEN, SYDVKM. The CDR3 is 12 amino acids. CDR3 in DNA: TGTGCCAGCAGTAGAGAACAGGGGGAGCCCCACTTC. Translation: CASSREQGEPHF. Variable domain in full (rest from reference TRBV28 and TRBJ2-7): DVKVTQSSRYLVKRTGEKVFLECVQDMDHENMFWYRQDPGLGLRLIYFSYDVKMKEKGDIPEGYSVSREKKERFSLILESASTNQTSMYLCASSREQGEPHFGPGTRLTVT.

The J gene is TRBJ2-7, the V gene TRBV29-1; 7 nucleotides line up with TRBD1. Germline CDR1 reads SQVTM; CDR2 reads ANQGSEA. J gave up 2 bases and V 6 bases, and 7 bases lay outside the gene matches. This CDR3 comprises 13 residues. The CDR3 region has the DNA TGCAGCGTAGAACAGGGGCCGGCCTACGAGCAGTACTTC. Amino acids: CSVEQGPAYEQYF.

This clone was detected only a few times. This chain connects TRBV4-1 to TRBJ1-3; D possibly corresponds to TRBD1 (6 bases). V lost 3 bases and J lost 2, with 11 bases in between. CDR1 and CDR2 from the germline V gene are MGHRA and YSYEKL. This CDR3 contains 15 residues. The CDR3 spells CASSQSKGAGNTIYF. The CDR3 nucleotides read TGCGCCAGCAGCCAGTCAAAGGGGGCTGGAAACACCATATATTTT.

This clone showed up just once. The chain carries TRBV29-1 and TRBJ2-2; D call uncertain. The CDR3 has 12 residues. V was pared by 5 bases and J by 6 bases, with 10 bases between. Germline V CDR1 and CDR2: SQVTM, ANQGSEA. The CDR3 coding sequence is TGCAGCGTTCGTGACTGGGCCGGGGAGCTGTTTTTT. This codes for CSVRDWAGELFF.

V is TRBV4-1 and J is TRBJ1-5; the match to TRBD1 covers 7 bases. CDR3 size: 14 residues. In germline, CDR1 is MGHRA, CDR2 YSYEKL. J was trimmed by 4 bases and V by 6 bases; bases with no gene match: 6. The CDR3 DNA reads as TGCGCCAGCAGACAGGGGAACGGGAATCAGCCCCAGCATTTT. This translates into CASRQGNGNQPQHF.

This clone was counted only a few times. V usage is TRBV7-9 and J usage is TRBJ1-5; tentative D call: TRBD1 (5 bases). Germline V gives CDR1 SEHNR, CDR2 FQNEAQ (reference sequence). The CDR3 consists of 15 residues. V lost 5 bases, J lost 7 bases, and 18 bases lay in between. CDR3 residues: CASSLGPRDGQPQHF. In DNA form, the CDR3 reads TGTGCCAGCAGCCTGGGCCCGCGGGACGGACAGCCCCAGCATTTT.

This clone was picked up one time. This chain uses TRBV10-3 with TRBJ1-3, with 9 bases that match TRBD1. This CDR3 is built from 16 residues. Trimming took 1 base from V and 0 from J; bases not matched to a gene: 1. Germline loops: CDR1 ENHRY, CDR2 SYGVKD. The CDR3 DNA follows: TGTGCCATCAGTGAGTGGGACAGGGTCTCTGGAAACACCATATATTTT. Protein product: CAISEWDRVSGNTIYF.

The gene calls are TRBV27 and TRBJ2-1, with TRBD1 matching over 7 bases. The J segment lost 8 bases and the V segment lost 5 bases, leaving 9 bases of the junction unmatched. Germline V CDR1 and CDR2: MNHEY, SMNVEV (reference sequence). The CDR3 runs to 14 residues. The CDR3 protein is CASSPQDRFHEQFF. As DNA, the CDR3 is TGTGCCAGCAGTCCCCAGGACAGGTTTCATGAGCAGTTCTTC.

In this sample, this clone turned up a few times. The chain joins TRBV19 to TRBJ2-7, with D maybe TRBD2 (5 bases). V was shortened by 3 bases and J by 4 bases, with 7 bases between the two germline ends. Germline V CDR1 and CDR2: LNHDA, SQIVND (reference sequence). The CDR3 loop spans 12 amino acids. CDR3 bases: TGTGCCAGTAGTATCTCGGGATACGAGCAGTACTTC. Its translation: CASSISGYEQYF.

The V and J genes are TRBV9 and TRBJ2-1, with D possibly matching TRBD1 (6 bases). The CDR3 runs to 14 residues. V gave up 2 bases and J gave up 5 bases, with 11 bases separating them. From germline, CDR1 is SGDLS and CDR2 YYNGEE. The CDR3 DNA reads as TGTGCCAGCAGCGTGGTGGACAGCGACAATGAGCAGTTCTTC. Its protein product is CASSVVDSDNEQFF.

This clone was counted between two and nine times. J is TRBJ2-3 and V is TRBV6-4; 9 bases match TRBD2. The CDR3 has 15 residues. Trimming took 6 bases from V and 4 from J; bases not matched to a gene: 8. The V gene's germline CDR1 is MRHNA and CDR2 SNTAGT. The CDR3 DNA reads as TGTGCCAGCAGCAAGATAGCGGGAGAAGCAGATACGCAGTATTTT. Its protein is CASSKIAGEADTQYF.

The genes are TRBV2 and TRBJ2-7, with 14 bases fitting TRBD2. This CDR3 has 18 amino acids. V gave up 1 base and J gave up 2 bases; unmatched junction bases: 7. Germline loops: CDR1 SNHLY, CDR2 FYNNEI. CDR3: CASSEGLGLAGGPYEQYF. The CDR3, as DNA: TGTGCCAGCAGTGAAGGTCTAGGACTAGCGGGAGGCCCCTACGAGCAGTACTTC.

J is TRBJ1-2 and V is TRBV27; 7 bases map to TRBD1. The junction had 6 bases not matched to a gene; V was cut back by 6 bases and J by 5 bases. This CDR3 spans 13 amino acids. Germline assignment: CDR1 MNHEY and CDR2 SMNVEV (reference sequence). The CDR3 spells CASRRQGSYGYTF. CDR3 nucleotides: TGTGCCAGCAGGCGACAGGGATCGTATGGCTACACCTTC.

The chain has TRBV10-3 and TRBJ1-3; D gene uncertain. The germline CDR1 and CDR2 sequences are ENHRY and SYGVKD. V gave up 2 bases and J gave up 6 bases, with 11 bases separating them. The CDR3 is 14 residues long. The CDR3 loop is CAISEVSGENTIYF. CDR3 DNA sequence: TGTGCCATCAGTGAGGTGTCAGGCGAAAACACCATATATTTT.

The rearrangement links TRBV5-6 to TRBJ1-2; 12 nucleotides match TRBD1. The J segment lost 2 bases and the V segment lost 3 bases, leaving 8 bases of the junction unmatched. The germline V gene encodes CDR1 SGHDT and CDR2 YYEEEE. The CDR3 runs 17 residues. This chain's CDR3 is CASSSCPGQGANYGYTF. The CDR3 coding sequence is TGTGCCAGCAGCTCCTGCCCGGGACAGGGGGCAAACTATGGCTACACCTTC.

This clone is medium-sized (0.01 to 0.1%). J is TRBJ2-7 and V is TRBV5-1; D might be TRBD2 (7 bases). Trimming stripped 0 bases from V and 3 bases from J, with 10 bases between. The CDR3 loop spans 14 amino acids. The germline V gene has CDR1 SGHRS and CDR2 YFSETQ. CDR3 in DNA: TGCGCCAGCAGCTTGGTAGGGGGGGACTACGAGCAGTACTTC. Amino acid sequence: CASSLVGGDYEQYF.

The chain has TRBV4-2 and TRBJ2-3; D uncertain. V lost 2 bases and J 2 bases, leaving 8 bases between the germline ends. The CDR3 has 14 residues. The germline gives CDR1 LGHNA, CDR2 YNFKEQ. This CDR3 is CASSQPLDTDTQYF. The CDR3, as DNA: TGTGCCAGCAGCCAACCGCTAGACACAGATACGCAGTATTTT.

V and J are TRBV28 and TRBJ2-7; possible D gene TRBD1, 5 bases. The V and J ends lost 3 bases and 1 base respectively, with 19 bases between them. Germline CDR1 MDHEN, CDR2 SYDVKM. The CDR3 length is 17 residues. This chain's CDR3 is CASSFLAGYGTSYEQYF. CDR3 coding DNA: TGTGCCAGCAGTTTTCTGGCAGGGTATGGTACTTCCTACGAGCAGTACTTC.

The chain is built from TRBV6-6 and TRBJ2-7; TRBD1 matches at 8 bases. Germline CDR1 reads MNHNY; CDR2 reads SVGAGI (reference sequence). The length of the CDR3 is 13 residues. J was trimmed by 5 bases and V by 6 bases; bases with no gene match: 6. In nucleotides, the CDR3 is TGTGCCAGCAGCGGACAGGGAAACGACGAGCAGTACTTC. Translating it yields CASSGQGNDEQYF.

The chain links TRBV5-6 to TRBJ2-7; tentative D call: TRBD2 (5 bases). V dropped 0 bases and J dropped 6 bases, with 13 bases sitting between them. The CDR3 length is 14 residues. Per the germline V gene, CDR1 is SGHDT and CDR2 is YYEEEE. CDR3 sequence reads: CASSLGAGNLEQYF. The CDR3 bases are TGTGCCAGCAGCTTGGGGGCCGGGAATCTCGAGCAGTACTTC.

The chain employs TRBV4-1 and TRBJ2-1; 7 bases match TRBD2. CDR1 is MGHRA and CDR2 is YSYEKL in the germline V gene. There are 16 residues in the CDR3. Trimming cost V 1 base and J 0 bases; bases outside gene matches: 3. The CDR3 protein is CASSQVWGGSYNEQFF. CDR3 DNA: TGCGCCAGCAGCCAAGTGTGGGGGGGCTCCTACAATGAGCAGTTCTTC.

This chain joins TRBV6-5 and TRBJ2-7; tentatively, D is TRBD2 (5 bases). The germline CDR1 and CDR2 sequences are MNHEY and SVGAGI. Trimming pared 0 bases from V and 2 bases from J, leaving 14 bases between. CDR3 length equals 16 residues. The DNA for the CDR3 is TGTGCCAGCAGTTACTCAAGCGGCATCAGAGCCTACGAGCAGTACTTC. This codes for CASSYSSGIRAYEQYF.